These 8 T cell receptor beta chains were all obtained from the same sample, sequenced in a study of blood T cells in healthy people across ages (dated by TCRdb to the mid-2010s). Receptors were amplified or captured by 5' RACE. Sequencing used an Illumina HiSeq 2500. A second 7 to 11 cycle PCR used a sample-barcoded 5' primer and a J-beta primer mix. The raw public data were reprocessed by TCRdb itself: fastp quality trimming at Q25, MiXCR clonotype calling, in-frame beta chains only. Each entry merges the rows of one CDR3 protein and shows their most common DNA and genes. The sample data list 650,000 or so distinct CDR3 sequences, and roughly half of these were observed just once. Approximately 12% of the sample rests with the top ten. Sequenced sample: blood. The receptors shown here come from a woman older than 75 in good health.

Worth noting for this clonotype: A much larger clone differs from this one at a single base, so this may be a read error. The genes are TRBV12-3 or TRBV12-4 and TRBJ2-1, with TRBD2 as a possible D gene (5 bases). This CDR3 has 13 amino acids. V lost 5 bases and J lost 10, with 15 bases in between. The CDR3 coding sequence is TGTGCCAGCAGTGTTAGTTGGTCGGGGGAGCAGTTCTTC. This encodes CASSVSWSGEQFF.

Comment on this clonotype: This clone may be a read error of a much larger clone one base away. The chain recombines TRBV7-9 with TRBJ2-3, with no clear D. This CDR3 is built from 16 residues. V was clipped by 5 bases and J by 1 base, with 16 bases between them. CDR1 SEHNR and CDR2 FQNEAQ come from the germline V gene (reference sequence). CDR3 sequence reads: CASSRSVGGGTDTQYF. The CDR3 DNA is TGTGCCAGCAGCCGGAGTGTAGGCGGTGGCACAGATACGCAGTATTTT.

The J gene is TRBJ2-7, the V gene TRBV5-1; 8 bases agree with TRBD2. The CDR3 runs 16 residues. Unmatched junction bases numbered 5, after V lost 0 bases and J lost 0 bases. Germline V gene lookup returns CDR1 SGHRS and CDR2 YFSETQ. CDR3 residues: CASSLVVTSDSYEQYF. CDR3 nucleotides: TGCGCCAGCAGCTTGGTCGTGACTAGCGACTCCTACGAGCAGTACTTC. Variable domain in full (rest from reference TRBV5-1 and TRBJ2-7): KAGVTQTPRYLIKTRGQQVTLSCSPISGHRSVSWYQQTPGQGLQFLFEYFSETQRNKGNFPGRFSGRQFSNSRSEMNVSTLELGDSALYLCASSLVVTSDSYEQYFGPGTRLTVT.

V gene TRBV20-1 combines with J gene TRBJ1-5; tentatively, D is TRBD1 (6 bases). With 6 bases removed from V and 0 bases from J, the gap between germline ends came to 9 bases. Germline lookup yields CDR1 DFQATT and CDR2 SNEGSKA (reference sequence). The CDR3 covers 13 residues. The CDR3 reads CSAHRDSNQPQHF. In DNA, the CDR3 is TGCAGTGCGCACAGGGATAGCAATCAGCCCCAGCATTTT.

With regard to this clonotype: Possible read error: a much larger clone is one base away. The rearrangement joins TRBV27 to TRBJ2-5; D might be TRBD2 (6 bases). The V gene's germline CDR1 is MNHEY and CDR2 SMNVEV (reference sequence). Trimming removed 6 bases from V and 11 bases from J, with 19 bases in between. This CDR3 region has 13 residues. The CDR3 region is CASREGVSDEQYF. CDR3 bases: TGTGCCAGCAGGGAGGGTGTTAGCGATGAGCAGTACTTC.

This chain joins TRBV4-2 and TRBJ2-1; TRBD2 agrees at 13 bases. This CDR3 has 17 amino acids. V shed 4 bases and J 6 bases; nucleotides not matched to a gene: 9. The germline V gene has CDR1 LGHNA and CDR2 YNFKEQ. The CDR3 coding sequence is TGTGCCAGCAGCCCTACCGGACTAGCGGGGGAGTTCAATGAGCAGTTCTTC. It codes for CASSPTGLAGEFNEQFF.

As to this clonotype: A read error may be the cause here, since a much bigger clone is one base away. The chain joins TRBV7-2 to TRBJ2-1, with a tentative D call TRBD2 (6 bases). The CDR3 length is 16 residues. The germline V gene encodes CDR1 SGHTA and CDR2 FQGNSA. V lost 1 base to trimming and J lost 9 bases, with 19 bases between them. The CDR3 is CASSLVGGPRGSEQFF. The DNA for the CDR3 is TGTGCCAGCAGCTTAGTTGGAGGGCCGAGGGGCTCTGAGCAGTTCTTC.

This sequence joins TRBV6-1 and TRBJ1-1; 9 bases are shared with TRBD1. This CDR3 is built from 12 residues. V was clipped by 1 base and J by 11 bases; unmatched bases: 2. Germline V gene sequence: CDR1 MNHNS, CDR2 SASEGT. The CDR3: CASSEGDRAAFF. Here the CDR3 DNA reads TGTGCCAGCAGTGAAGGGGACAGGGCTGCTTTCTTT.